Listed below are T cell receptor beta chains from one sample, sequenced in a study of OX40 agonist ivuxolimab in advanced cancers. Method: immunoSEQ multiplex PCR; TCRdb's copy keeps in-frame clones and lacks some. The sample lists about 74,000 clones, approximately 90% occurring once. The source was CD4+ or CD8+ T cells sorted from blood, collected in a trial of the OX40 agonist ivuxolimab. These TCRs come from an adult with an advanced solid tumor such as melanoma, head and neck, liver or kidney cancer. The CDR3 runs from the conserved cysteine through the conserved F or W. The D gene is left open where the match is weak. Part of the rows lack a size; the others show once, few, many or a class for expanded clones.

>TRBJ2-7|TRBD1|-|14|TRBV7-2
TGTGCCAGCAGCTTCGGGACAGGGGCTTACGAGCAGTACTTC
CASSFGTGAYEQYF
>TRBJ2-6|-|-|13|TRBV28
TGTGCCAGCAGTTTCCGAGGAGCCAACGTCCTGACTTTC
CASSFRGANVLTF
>TRBJ2-1|-|-|15|TRBV7-2
TGTGCCAGCAGTTTGCAGGAGACGGCCGACAATGAGCAGTTCTTC
CASSLQETADNEQFF
>TRBJ2-7|TRBD1|-|14|TRBV5-8
TGTGCCAGCAGCTTGGCAGGGGGCCCCTACGAGCAGTACTTC
CASSLAGGPYEQYF
>TRBJ2-7|-|-|14|TRBV27
TGTGCCAGCAGTTTTCGCTCGGATGCCAACGAGCAGTACTTC
CASSFRSDANEQYF
>TRBJ1-2|-|-|16|TRBV4-1
TGCGCCAGCAGCCAAGATCAAAGCCTACACGAAAGTGGCTACACCTTC
CASSQDQSLHESGYTF
>TRBJ1-2|-|-|13|TRBV19
TGTGCCAGTAGTCTCGGGATTAACTATGGCTACACCTTC
CASSLGINYGYTF
>TRBJ1-2|-|-|15|TRBV7-6
TGTGCCAGCAGCTTAGACGTCCGGGGTCCCTATGGCTACACCTTC
CASSLDVRGPYGYTF
>TRBJ2-1|TRBD2|-|15|TRBV19
TGTGCCAGTAGTATACTGGCGGGAGTGGGCAATGAGCAGTTCTTC
CASSILAGVGNEQFF
>TRBJ1-1|-|few|12|TRBV19
TGTGCCAGTAGGGTCGGGAGCACTGAAGCTTTCTTT
CASRVGSTEAFF
>TRBJ2-2|-|-|14|TRBV6-5
TGTGCCAGCAGTTACAACGAGAACACCGGGGAGCTGTTTTTT
CASSYNENTGELFF
>TRBJ2-2|-|-|16|TRBV21-1
TGTGCCAGCACCCAAAGCGAGACTCAGAACACCGGGGAGCTGTTTTTT
CASTQSETQNTGELFF
>TRBJ2-2|-|-|17|TRBV5-1
TGCGCCAGCAGCTTGATGGGAGGTAACGCGAACACCGGGGAGCTGTTTTTT
CASSLMGGNANTGELFF
>TRBJ2-2|-|-|16|TRBV4-3
TGCGCCAGCAGCCAAGTCACCGTTAAGGTTTCCGGGGAGCTGTTTTTT
CASSQVTVKVSGELFF
>TRBJ2-1|TRBD1|-|15|TRBV27
TGTGCCAGCAGTTTATCAGCCGGGACAGGGTATGAGCAGTTCTTC
CASSLSAGTGYEQFF
>TRBJ1-1|-|-|14|TRBV11-1
TGTGCCAGCAGCTTAGAGGCTGCGAACACTGAAGCTTTCTTT
CASSLEAANTEAFF
>TRBJ1-6|-|once|14|TRBV5-4
TGTGCCAGCAGCGAAGACAGGAGGAATTCACCCCTCCACTTT
CASSEDRRNSPLHF
>TRBJ2-3|-|once|13|TRBV6-1
TGTGCCAGCAGTGAAAGGGGTTCAGATACGCAGTATTTT
CASSERGSDTQYF
>TRBJ1-4|-|-|15|TRBV6-5
TGTGCCAGCAGTTACCCCCGGCAGATCGATGAAAAACTGTTTTTT
CASSYPRQIDEKLFF
>TRBJ2-1|-|-|15|TRBV14
TGTGCCAGCAGCCAAAGGCACCGACCTCAAGATGAGCAGTTCTTC
CASSQRHRPQDEQFF
>TRBJ1-4|-|-|16|TRBV28
TGTGCCAGCATCTCCCCATGGGCACCGCCGGCTGAAAAACTGTTTTTT
CASISPWAPPAEKLFF
>TRBJ2-7|-|-|13|TRBV5-6
TGTGCCAGCAGTTTCGGGACTTTCTACGAGCAGTACTTC
CASSFGTFYEQYF